The clone carrying this TCR beta chain was found once. Profiling relied on immunoSEQ multiplex PCR, and the TCRdb table lists in-frame clones only, not all of them. The sample gives a few hundred thousand clones, 85% to 90% of which show up once; 3.5% to 5% is in the top ten. V was clipped by 0 bases and J by 5 bases, with 14 bases between them. The germline V gene encodes CDR1 SGHDT and CDR2 YYEEEE. The CDR3 consists of 15 residues. In terms of age and location, participants ranged from roughly 18 to 100 years and lived in about two dozen US areas. Symptom resolution, clearance, or two negative PCRs marked the recovered donors of Cohort 3. The sample belongs to a study of blood T cell repertoires in COVID-19. Study background: PBMCs, B-cell-depleted T cells, or T cells were the source of the cDNA or gDNA that made up the material.

Sequencing used PBMCs or T cells enriched from blood (not recorded which). The source of this sequence is a woman aged 25 to 39 who had recovered from COVID-19. V is TRBV5-6 and J is TRBJ1-2; TRBD1 is a possible D gene (5 bases). The CDR3 coding sequence is TGTGCCAGCAGCTTGGTGCGGGACCCAAGGTATGGCTACACCTTC. Encoded protein: CASSLVRDPRYGYTF.